These 20 T cell receptor beta chains share one sample of origin, sequenced in a study of blood T cell repertoires in COVID-19. Profiling relied on immunoSEQ multiplex PCR, and the TCRdb table lists in-frame clones only, not all of them. The sample includes 110,000 or so clones, roughly 80% of them seen just once. The sequenced sample was peripheral blood. These receptors came from a man aged 45-60 years with acute or convalescent COVID-19.

The rearrangement joins TRBV28 to TRBJ2-7; 7 bases are shared with TRBD1. Per germline, CDR1 MDHEN and CDR2 SYDVKM. V lost 4 bases and J lost 0; bases outside the gene matches: 3. The CDR3 totals 14 residues. CDR3 DNA sequence: TGTGCCAGCAGTTCCGGACAGGTCTCCTACGAGCAGTACTTC. It yields the protein CASSSGQVSYEQYF.

The chain couples TRBV4-1 to TRBJ1-2; 8 bases map to TRBD1. The trim removed 3 bases at V and 4 bases at J, leaving 10 bases unmatched. This CDR3 comprises 16 residues. Germline V gives CDR1 MGHRA, CDR2 YSYEKL. CDR3 coding DNA: TGCGCCAGCAGCCAGGAGCCGGGACAGGTCTTCTATGGCTACACCTTC. It codes for CASSQEPGQVFYGYTF.

This clone appeared a single time. The chain combines TRBV13 with TRBJ1-2; D is perhaps TRBD1 (6 bases). Between the trimmed V and J ends, which lost 2 bases and 6 bases, there was a span of 10 bases. This CDR3 region has 13 residues. Germline CDR1 reads PRHDT; CDR2 reads FYEKMQ (reference sequence). CDR3 bases: TGTGCCAGCAGCTTATCAGGGGCACATGGCTACACCTTC. It encodes CASSLSGAHGYTF.

The chain recombines TRBV30 with TRBJ2-2; maybe TRBD1 (5 bases). Trimming took off 0 bases at V and 4 bases at J, with 15 bases between the two ends. The CDR3 runs 16 residues. Germline lookup yields CDR1 GTSNPN and CDR2 SVGIG (reference sequence). The CDR3 loop is CAWSVLGRVGTGELFF. The CDR3 DNA reads as TGTGCCTGGAGTGTCCTTGGCAGGGTCGGCACCGGGGAGCTGTTTTTT.

The rearrangement joins TRBV9 to TRBJ1-6; 12 nucleotides align to TRBD1. Germline V gene sequence: CDR1 SGDLS, CDR2 YYNGEE. The CDR3 is 16 amino acids. With V trimmed by 3 bases and J by 8 bases, 6 bases remained unmatched. CDR3 in DNA: TGTGCCAGCAGCGAGGGACAGGGGGCAGGAGATTCACCCCTCCACTTT. Translation: CASSEGQGAGDSPLHF.

V gene TRBV16 combines with J gene TRBJ2-3, with 9 nucleotides matching TRBD1. V dropped 5 bases and J dropped 2; count of bases not matched to a gene: 8. The CDR3 runs 16 residues. The V gene's germline CDR1 is KGHSY and CDR2 FQNENV. The CDR3 DNA is TGTGCCAGCAGCGTACCCGGGACAGGGTACACAGATACGCAGTATTTT. Its translation: CASSVPGTGYTDTQYF.

V gene TRBV7-3 combines with J gene TRBJ1-1; 9 positions match TRBD1. Germline assignment: CDR1 SGHTA and CDR2 FQGTGA. The CDR3 extends over 13 amino acids. Unmatched junction bases numbered 3, after V lost 5 bases and J lost 5 bases. In DNA, the CDR3 is TGTGCCAGCAGCCTAGGGACAGGGACTGAAGCTTTCTTT. Translating it yields CASSLGTGTEAFF.

This clone was found a few times. The chain uses TRBV2 and TRBJ1-2, with a possible D match to TRBD1 (6 bases). Trimming stripped 3 bases from V and 8 bases from J, with 13 bases between. Germline V CDR1 and CDR2: SNHLY, FYNNEI. The CDR3 is 13 amino acids. CDR3 nucleotides: TGTGCCAGCAGTGATTCAGGGGCCCGGGGCTACACCTTC. Residues: CASSDSGARGYTF.

The rearrangement links TRBV16 to TRBJ1-2; D is possibly TRBD1 (5 bases). Trimming removed 4 bases from V and 1 base from J, with 10 bases in between. Germline assignment: CDR1 KGHSY and CDR2 FQNENV. The CDR3 is made up of 14 amino acids. CDR3 in amino acids: CASSPDKINYGYTF. CDR3 sequence (DNA): TGTGCCAGCAGCCCGGACAAGATTAACTATGGCTACACCTTC. Drawing the rest from reference TRBV16 and TRBJ1-2, the complete variable domain is GEEVAQTPKHLVRGEGQKAKLYCAPIKGHSYVFWYQQVLKNEFKFLISFQNENVFDETGMPKERFSAKCLPNSPCSLEIQATKLEDSAVYFCASSPDKINYGYTFGSGTRLTVV.

This chain links TRBV24-1 with TRBJ2-2, with a tentative D call TRBD2 (5 bases). V gave up 2 bases and J gave up 6 bases, with 9 bases separating them. CDR1 is KGHDR, CDR2 SFDVKD, per germline. The CDR3 spans 14 residues. The CDR3 bases are TGTGCCACCAGTGATTCAGGAGGTGCCGGGGAGCTGTTTTTT. Protein product: CATSDSGGAGELFF.

The gene calls are TRBV10-3 and TRBJ1-5, with D perhaps matching TRBD1 (5 bases). Deletions cut 6 bases from V and 1 base from J, with 10 bases between. The CDR3 consists of 14 residues. The V gene's germline CDR1 is ENHRY and CDR2 SYGVKD. This CDR3 reads CAISPGRSNQPQHF. In DNA form, the CDR3 reads TGTGCCATCAGCCCAGGGAGGAGCAATCAGCCCCAGCATTTT.

CDR3 protein: CASSLSAGKYF. CDR3 DNA sequence: TGTGCCAGCAGTTTATCGGCAGGGAAGTACTTC. The chain joins TRBV12-3 or TRBV12-4 to TRBJ2-7, with D possibly matching TRBD1 (5 bases). V gave up 2 bases and J gave up 11 bases, with 10 bases separating them. This CDR3 is 11 amino acids long.

With regard to this clone: Other nucleotide sequences from this sample produce the same CDR3. V and J are TRBV19 and TRBJ2-2; TRBD1 agrees at 8 bases. CDR1 and CDR2 (germline): LNHDA, SQIVND (reference sequence). V trimming: 7 bases; J trimming: 1 base; junction bases outside the gene matches: 2. CDR3 size: 14 residues. In DNA, the CDR3 is TGTGCCAGTACTGACAGGGGGAACACCGGGGAGCTGTTTTTT. Amino acids: CASTDRGNTGELFF.

The chain has TRBV24-1 and TRBJ1-2; D is possibly TRBD1 (5 bases). Germline CDR1 and CDR2: KGHDR and SFDVKD. The CDR3 runs to 14 residues. V lost 11 bases and J 0 bases, leaving 15 bases between the germline ends. The CDR3: CAISDSPSNYGYTF. The CDR3 DNA reads as TGTGCCATCTCAGACAGCCCCTCTAACTATGGCTACACCTTC.

This chain connects TRBV25-1 to TRBJ1-2; unclear D gene. The germline gives CDR1 MGHDK, CDR2 SYGVNS. V gave up 6 bases and J gave up 4 bases, with 15 bases separating them. CDR3 length equals 14 residues. CDR3 loop: CASSRGEGRYGYTF. CDR3 in DNA: TGTGCCAGCAGCCGCGGGGAGGGCCGCTATGGCTACACCTTC.

This clone was counted a few times. The rearrangement links TRBV29-1 to TRBJ1-3; D may be TRBD1 (6 bases). Germline values: CDR1 SQVTM, CDR2 ANQGSEA. This CDR3 has 15 amino acids. With 0 bases removed from V and 0 bases from J, the gap between germline ends came to 9 bases. The CDR3 loop is CSVEDRGGSGNTIYF. In DNA, the CDR3 is TGCAGCGTTGAAGATAGGGGGGGCTCTGGAAACACCATATATTTT.

The rearrangement links TRBV5-6 to TRBJ2-7, with D uncertain. Trimming stripped 4 bases from V and 6 bases from J, with 11 bases between. Germline CDR1 is SGHDT and CDR2 is YYEEEE. The CDR3 is 12 residues long. CDR3 nucleotides: TGTGCCAGCAGCATGACTCGCGGCGAGCAGTACGTC. As protein: CASSMTRGEQYV.

In this sample, this clone turned up once. V and J are TRBV6-6 and TRBJ2-1, with 8 bases fitting TRBD2. The V segment lost 5 bases and the J segment 6 bases; nucleotides outside the gene matches: 15. The germline CDR1 and CDR2 sequences are MNHNY and SVGAGI (reference sequence). CDR3 length: 17 amino acids. The CDR3 nucleotides are TGTGCCAGCAGTCAATCCTCCGTGGCGGGAGGCCTCAATGAGCAGTTCTTC. Amino acid sequence: CASSQSSVAGGLNEQFF.

This chain connects TRBV6-6 to TRBJ2-3; 9 bases match TRBD2. CDR3 size: 13 residues. CDR1 is MNHNY, CDR2 SVGAGI, per germline (reference sequence). V lost 10 bases to trimming and J lost 1 base; unmatched junction nucleotides: 3. This chain's CDR3 is CATLAGGTDTQYF. The CDR3 bases are TGTGCCACCTTAGCGGGGGGCACAGATACGCAGTATTTT.

In its sample, this clone was seen once. J is TRBJ2-3 and V is TRBV6-5, with a weak D call TRBD2 (7 bases). Per germline, CDR1 MNHEY and CDR2 SVGAGI. The CDR3 extends over 16 amino acids. V was clipped by 1 base and J by 4 bases, with 15 bases between them. The CDR3 loop is CASSYFGQGRADTQYF. The CDR3 DNA sequence: TGTGCCAGCAGTTACTTCGGGCAGGGGAGGGCAGATACGCAGTATTTT.